These 7 T cell receptor beta chains share one sample of origin, sequenced in a study of human T cells and chemical hapten exposure. The time point denotes: patch test 1, 2 weeks after DPC sensitization. The treatment denotes: therapeutic diphenylcyclopropenone sensitization with weekly scalp DPC. Unseparated into fractions, whole blood served as the source from which total RNA was extracted. TCRdb re-derived calls from the RACE reads in MiXCR, one entry per CDR3 protein. The sample contains 42,000 or so distinct CDR3 sequences, 4% of which appear only once. The source material was whole blood, sampled in connection with sensitization to the hapten diphenylcyclopropenone (DPC). These receptors came from a man aged 45-65 years with alopecia areata. Some clones in this sample may be carry-over from other donors' samples.

The chain employs TRBV7-2 and TRBJ1-4; D is uncertain. The ends were cut back, 1 base at V and 6 bases at J, with 12 bases in the middle. The CDR3 extends over 15 amino acids. In germline, CDR1 is SGHTA, CDR2 FQGNSA. In DNA form, the CDR3 reads TGTGCCAGCAGCTTAGGCACAGTAAGGGATGAAAAACTGTTTTTT. It is translated as CASSLGTVRDEKLFF.

This clonotype was counted a few times. V is TRBV19 and J is TRBJ1-2; D gene ambiguous. V was trimmed by 5 bases and J by 5 bases, leaving 15 bases between them. The CDR3 length is 14 residues. Germline lookup yields CDR1 LNHDA and CDR2 SQIVND (reference sequence). The CDR3 region has the DNA TGTGCCAGTAGTCGTCAAACTCTCGATTATGGCTACACCTTC. This encodes CASSRQTLDYGYTF.

This clonotype was recorded many times. The chain joins TRBV20-1 to TRBJ2-1; TRBD2 agrees at 9 bases. Unmatched junction bases numbered 6, after V lost 5 bases and J lost 10 bases. The CDR3 runs 12 residues. Germline V gene data show CDR1 as DFQATT and CDR2 as SNEGSKA (reference sequence). The CDR3 coding sequence is TGCAGTGCTTCCCTAGCGGGAAGAGAGCAGTTCTTC. This codes for CSASLAGREQFF.

This clonotype was seen many times. This chain joins TRBV29-1 and TRBJ2-2, with 8 bases that match TRBD1. The CDR3 runs to 14 residues. Germline values: CDR1 SQVTM, CDR2 ANQGSEA. The ends lost 6 bases at V and 6 bases at J; junction bases unmatched: 9. CDR3 loop: CSVPWTGLPGELFF. Here the CDR3 DNA reads TGCAGCGTACCTTGGACAGGGTTACCCGGGGAGCTGTTTTTT.

This clonotype was seen repeatedly, ten times or more. The genes are TRBV20-1 and TRBJ1-5; D unresolved. This CDR3 is built from 15 residues. CDR1 is DFQATT, CDR2 SNEGSKA, per germline (reference sequence). V gave up 0 bases and J gave up 2 bases, with 11 bases separating them. The CDR3 DNA is TGCAGTGCTAGAGAACAGCTAGGTGGCAATCAGCCCCAGCATTTT. Translated: CSAREQLGGNQPQHF.

This clonotype showed up just a few times. The chain carries TRBV20-1 and TRBJ1-4; D is perhaps TRBD1 (5 bases). Trimming shortened V by 6 bases and J by 8 bases, and 22 bases separated the two germline ends. The germline CDR1 and CDR2 sequences are DFQATT and SNEGSKA (reference sequence). CDR3 length: 15 amino acids. CDR3 nucleotide sequence: TGCAGTGCCCAACCAACATCCCGGGGGGACGAAAAACTGTTTTTT. The encoded protein is CSAQPTSRGDEKLFF.

The J gene is TRBJ2-2, the V gene TRBV4-3; 13 bases map to TRBD2. J was trimmed by 5 bases and V by 2 bases; bases with no gene match: 5. CDR1 and CDR2 (germline): LGHNA, YSLEER. The CDR3 has 17 amino acids. CDR3 loop: CASSQTWTSGRTGELFF. The CDR3 nucleotides are TGCGCCAGCAGCCAAACTTGGACTAGCGGGAGAACCGGGGAGCTGTTTTTT.